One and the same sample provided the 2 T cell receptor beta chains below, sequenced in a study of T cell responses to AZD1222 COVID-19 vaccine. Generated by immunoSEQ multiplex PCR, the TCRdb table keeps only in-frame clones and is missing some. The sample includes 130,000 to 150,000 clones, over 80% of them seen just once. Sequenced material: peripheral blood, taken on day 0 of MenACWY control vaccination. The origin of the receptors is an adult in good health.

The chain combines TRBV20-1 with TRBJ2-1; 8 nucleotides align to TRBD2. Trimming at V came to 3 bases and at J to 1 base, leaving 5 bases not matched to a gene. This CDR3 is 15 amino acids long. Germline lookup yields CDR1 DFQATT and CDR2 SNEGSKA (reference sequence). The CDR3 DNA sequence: TGCAGTGCTAGTCGTCCGGGGGGGTCCTACAATGAGCAGTTCTTC. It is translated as CSASRPGGSYNEQFF.

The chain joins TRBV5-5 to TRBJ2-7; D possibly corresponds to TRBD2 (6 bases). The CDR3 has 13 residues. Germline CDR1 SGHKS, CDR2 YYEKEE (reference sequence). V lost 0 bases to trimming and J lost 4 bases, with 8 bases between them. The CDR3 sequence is CASSLAEGYEQYF. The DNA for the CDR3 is TGTGCCAGCAGCTTGGCGGAGGGTTACGAGCAGTACTTC.